The 21 T cell receptor beta chains below were found in one sample sequenced in a study of cytomegalovirus exposure and HLA in healthy donors. PCR used 60 Vbeta primers and 13 Jbeta primers. Sequenced by immunoSEQ multiplex PCR; TCRdb stores in-frame clones only, minus some. The sample comprises 70,000 or so clones, roughly 69% of which are singletons, and around 2.7% rests with the top ten. Sequenced input: PBMCs. The receptors were gathered from a woman aged 50 to 65 in good health and CMV-seronegative.

The chain recombines TRBV7-9 with TRBJ2-1, with D perhaps TRBD2 (6 bases). V lost 4 bases and J 8 bases, leaving 9 bases between the germline ends. From germline, CDR1 is SEHNR and CDR2 FQNEAQ (reference sequence). This CDR3 is built from 12 residues. CDR3 sequence reads: CASSSGGYEQFF. The CDR3 region has the DNA TGTGCCAGCAGCTCCGGGGGTTATGAGCAGTTCTTC.

This clone was seen a handful of times. The chain employs TRBV5-1 and TRBJ2-2; 7 nucleotides agree with TRBD2. Germline V lookup: CDR1 SGHRS, CDR2 YFSETQ. V dropped 4 bases and J dropped 0; count of bases not matched to a gene: 3. This CDR3 comprises 15 residues. For the CDR3, the DNA is TGCGCCAGCAGCGCCACTAGCGCGAACACCGGGGAGCTGTTTTTT. This gives the protein CASSATSANTGELFF.

The chain's CDR3 is CASRGLQGAGANVLTF. As DNA, the CDR3 is TGTGCCAGCAGGGGTCTACAGGGGGCCGGGGCCAACGTCCTGACTTTC. The rearrangement links TRBV2 to TRBJ2-6; 9 bases agree with TRBD1. The CDR3 totals 16 residues. V shed 6 bases, J shed 4 bases, and the junction held 7 bases outside the gene matches. Germline V gene sequence: CDR1 SNHLY, CDR2 FYNNEI.

The chain carries TRBV28 and TRBJ2-2, with TRBD2 matching 10 bases. The CDR3 runs 15 residues. Trimming cost V 8 bases and J 4 bases; bases outside gene matches: 7. The V gene's germline CDR1 is MDHEN and CDR2 SYDVKM. The CDR3 DNA follows: TGTGCCAGCTTGAGGAGCGGGAGGGGCACCGGGGAGCTGTTTTTT. This encodes CASLRSGRGTGELFF.

The chain is built from TRBV27 and TRBJ2-7, with D uncertain. The CDR3 extends over 12 amino acids. V lost 5 bases to trimming and J lost 2 bases, with 7 bases between them. From germline, CDR1 is MNHEY and CDR2 SMNVEV (reference sequence). CDR3 in amino acids: CASSATTYEQYF. CDR3 coding DNA: TGTGCCAGCAGTGCCACTACCTACGAGCAGTACTTC.

This clone was recorded only once. This chain uses TRBV25-1 with TRBJ1-1, with no clear D. Trimming shortened V by 6 bases and J by 11 bases, and 22 bases separated the two germline ends. This CDR3 has 14 amino acids. The germline V gene has CDR1 MGHDK and CDR2 SYGVNS. The CDR3 DNA reads as TGTGCCAGCAGGGGTATCCCGGGGAACAGATCCGCTTTCTTT. Amino acids: CASRGIPGNRSAFF.

The rearrangement links TRBV7-6 to TRBJ2-5; 7 bases are a match to TRBD1. The trim removed 2 bases at V and 1 base at J, leaving 7 bases unmatched. The CDR3 totals 16 residues. Germline V gene data show CDR1 as SGHVS and CDR2 as FNYEAQ. Here the CDR3 DNA reads TGTGCCAGCAGCTTAACTGGCAAGGGGGCCCAAGAGACCCAGTACTTC. Encoded protein: CASSLTGKGAQETQYF. Based on the CDR3 plus reference TRBV7-6 and TRBJ2-5, the full variable domain is GAGVSQSPRYKVTKRGQDVALRCDPISGHVSLYWYRQALGQGPEFLTYFNYEAQQDKSGLPNDRFSAERPEGSISTLTIQRTEQRDSAMYRCASSLTGKGAQETQYFGPGTRLLVL.

This chain links TRBV7-2 with TRBJ2-7, with 14 positions matching TRBD2. The V gene end was trimmed by 3 bases and the J gene end by 4 bases; junction bases not matched to a gene: 5. Per germline, CDR1 SGHTA and CDR2 FQGNSA. The CDR3 runs 16 residues. CDR3 protein: CASSLVGTSGGYEQYF. In DNA form, the CDR3 reads TGTGCCAGCAGCTTGGTTGGGACTAGCGGGGGTTACGAGCAGTACTTC.

This clone has just one count. The genes are TRBV5-6 and TRBJ1-2; 7 bases are shared with TRBD1. Germline V gene sequence: CDR1 SGHDT, CDR2 YYEEEE. This CDR3 has 16 amino acids. V trimming: 3 bases; J trimming: 4 bases; junction bases outside the gene matches: 12. CDR3 sequence reads: CASSSFPGQRAYGYTF. The CDR3 DNA is TGTGCCAGCAGCTCGTTTCCGGGACAGAGGGCCTATGGCTACACCTTC.

The chain has TRBV25-1 and TRBJ2-5, with TRBD1 identical over 7 bases. The CDR3 covers 13 residues. The V and J ends lost 5 bases and 5 bases, in that order; junction bases with no gene match: 5. Germline V gene lookup returns CDR1 MGHDK and CDR2 SYGVNS. For the CDR3, the DNA is TGTGCCAGCAGTTCGAGGGGGCTGGAGACCCAGTACTTC. This translates into CASSSRGLETQYF. Variable domain in full (rest from reference TRBV25-1 and TRBJ2-5): EADIYQTPRYLVIGTGKKITLECSQTMGHDKMYWYQQDPGMELHLIHYSYGVNSTEKGDLSSESTVSRIRTEHFPLTLESARPSHTSQYLCASSSRGLETQYFGPGTRLLVL.

This clone was seen only a few times. The genes are TRBV4-3 and TRBJ2-1; tentatively, D is TRBD2 (8 bases). Germline assignment: CDR1 LGHNA and CDR2 YSLEER. V lost 0 bases and J lost 7, with 16 bases in between. The CDR3 contains 16 residues. For the CDR3, the DNA is TGCGCCAGCAGCCAAGATCGGGAGGGGGCGGGAAATGAGCAGTTCTTC. Its protein product is CASSQDREGAGNEQFF.

The rearrangement joins TRBV5-1 to TRBJ2-7; TRBD1 is a possible D gene (8 bases). Germline V gene data show CDR1 as SGHRS and CDR2 as YFSETQ. The CDR3 extends over 13 amino acids. Trimming left V 6 bases short and J 5 bases short, with 15 bases between. The CDR3 region has the DNA TGCGCCAGCACCCGGACAGGGAGGGACGAGCAGTACTTC. Residues: CASTRTGRDEQYF.

This rearrangement joins TRBV18 to TRBJ1-2, with a weak D call TRBD1 (5 bases). V lost 2 bases, J lost 2 bases, and 9 bases lay in between. The CDR3 has 14 amino acids. Germline lookup yields CDR1 KGHSH and CDR2 LQKENI. The CDR3 protein is CASSPGAGNYGYTF. CDR3 nucleotide sequence: TGTGCCAGCTCACCAGGGGCAGGGAACTATGGCTACACCTTC.

There are a few counts of this clone. The J gene is TRBJ2-5, the V gene TRBV5-4; D perhaps matches TRBD1 (5 bases). The CDR3 is 13 residues long. Trimming left V 8 bases short and J 3 bases short, with 14 bases between. Germline CDR1 SGHNT, CDR2 YYREEE (reference sequence). Written as DNA, the CDR3 is TGTGCCAGTAGGGCAGGGCCGAAAGAGACCCAGTACTTC. Translated, it gives CASRAGPKETQYF.

The V call is TRBV7-9, the J call TRBJ1-1; perhaps TRBD1 as D (6 bases). V was pared by 6 bases and J by 5 bases, with 10 bases between. The CDR3 contains 12 residues. The V gene's germline CDR1 is SEHNR and CDR2 FQNEAQ (reference sequence). As DNA, the CDR3 is TGTGCCAGCAGTTGGGGGCCAACTGAAGCTTTCTTT. Its protein is CASSWGPTEAFF.

The chain combines TRBV27 with TRBJ2-2; maybe TRBD1 (6 bases). From germline, CDR1 is MNHEY and CDR2 SMNVEV (reference sequence). V was clipped by 6 bases and J by 3 bases, with 11 bases between them. CDR3 size: 14 residues. The chain's CDR3 is CASSGTWDTGELFF. The CDR3 DNA sequence: TGTGCCAGCAGCGGGACATGGGACACCGGGGAGCTGTTTTTT.

V and J are TRBV7-6 and TRBJ2-7; 8 nucleotides agree with TRBD2. The CDR3 loop spans 16 amino acids. From germline, CDR1 is SGHVS and CDR2 FNYEAQ. After removal of 2 bases from V and 7 bases from J, the junction contained 13 bases not matched to a gene. CDR3 sequence (DNA): TGTGCCAGCAGCTTACATCACCTTGGGAGCGGGAGTGAGCAGTACTTC. It yields the protein CASSLHHLGSGSEQYF.

The sample holds a few counts of this clone. J is TRBJ2-3 and V is TRBV9; TRBD2 matches at 8 bases. CDR3 length: 16 residues. CDR1 is SGDLS, CDR2 YYNGEE, per germline. The ends lost 0 bases at V and 1 base at J; junction bases unmatched: 4. The DNA of the CDR3 is TGTGCCAGCAGCGTAGCCCCGACTAGCGGCACAGATACGCAGTATTTT. It translates to CASSVAPTSGTDTQYF. Based on the CDR3 plus reference TRBV9 and TRBJ2-3, the full variable domain is DSGVTQTPKHLITATGQRVTLRCSPRSGDLSVYWYQQSLDQGLQFLIQYYNGEERAKGNILERFSAQQFPDLHSELNLSSLELGDSALYFCASSVAPTSGTDTQYFGPGTRLTVL.

This chain connects TRBV25-1 to TRBJ1-1, with 7 positions matching TRBD1. CDR3 length equals 13 residues. The V gene end was trimmed by 3 bases and the J gene end by 4 bases; junction bases not matched to a gene: 2. Germline V lookup: CDR1 MGHDK, CDR2 SYGVNS. The CDR3 nucleotides read TGTGCCAGCAGTGATCCAGGGGGCACTGAAGCTTTCTTT. Amino acids: CASSDPGGTEAFF.

The rearrangement joins TRBV7-2 to TRBJ1-1; 12 bases match TRBD1. V gave up 1 base and J gave up 11 bases; unmatched junction bases: 5. The length of the CDR3 is 14 residues. Germline CDR1 reads SGHTA; CDR2 reads FQGNSA. The CDR3: CASSLGDRGRGAFF. CDR3 DNA: TGTGCCAGCAGCTTAGGGGACAGGGGGCGGGGGGCTTTCTTT.

This chain connects TRBV7-8 to TRBJ1-1, with 8 bases matching TRBD1. Germline V lookup: CDR1 SGHVS, CDR2 FQNEAQ. This CDR3 contains 16 residues. V lost 5 bases, J lost 1 base, and 9 bases stayed unmatched. The CDR3 here is CASSITRGPRNTEAFF. The CDR3, as DNA: TGTGCCAGCAGCATAACCAGGGGGCCAAGGAACACTGAAGCTTTCTTT.